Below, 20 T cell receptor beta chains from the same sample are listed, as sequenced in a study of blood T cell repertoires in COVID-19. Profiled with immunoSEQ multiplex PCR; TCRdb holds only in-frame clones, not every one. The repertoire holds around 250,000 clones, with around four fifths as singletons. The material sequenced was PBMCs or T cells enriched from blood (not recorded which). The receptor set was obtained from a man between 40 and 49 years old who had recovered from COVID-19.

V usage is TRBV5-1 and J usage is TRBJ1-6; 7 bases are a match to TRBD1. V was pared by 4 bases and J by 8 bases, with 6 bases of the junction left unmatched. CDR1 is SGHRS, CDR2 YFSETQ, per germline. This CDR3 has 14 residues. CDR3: CASSLRDRDSPLHF. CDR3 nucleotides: TGCGCCAGCAGCCTCCGGGACAGAGATTCACCCCTCCACTTT.

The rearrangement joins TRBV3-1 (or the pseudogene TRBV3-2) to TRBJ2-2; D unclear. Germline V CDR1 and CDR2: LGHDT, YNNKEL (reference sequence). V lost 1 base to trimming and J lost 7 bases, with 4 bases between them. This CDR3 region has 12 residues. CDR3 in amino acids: CASSQVIGELFF. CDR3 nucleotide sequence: TGTGCCAGCAGCCAAGTTATCGGGGAGCTGTTTTTT.

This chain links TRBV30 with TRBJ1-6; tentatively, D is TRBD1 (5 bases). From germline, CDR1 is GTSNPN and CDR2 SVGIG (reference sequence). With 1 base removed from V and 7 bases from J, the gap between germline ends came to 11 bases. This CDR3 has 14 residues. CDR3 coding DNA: TGTGCCTGGAGTGAGGGACTGCCAAATTCACCCCTCCACTTT. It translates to CAWSEGLPNSPLHF.

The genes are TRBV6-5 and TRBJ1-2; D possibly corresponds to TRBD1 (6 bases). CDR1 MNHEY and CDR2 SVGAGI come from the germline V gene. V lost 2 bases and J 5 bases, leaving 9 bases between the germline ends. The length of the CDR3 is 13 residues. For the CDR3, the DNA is TGTGCCAGCAGTTACCGGACAGCTTATGGCTACACCTTC. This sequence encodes CASSYRTAYGYTF.

CDR3 sequence: CASSQPGPNTGELFF. The CDR3 DNA reads as TGTGCCAGCAGCCAACCAGGGCCGAACACCGGGGAGCTGTTTTTT. The chain employs TRBV3-1 (or the pseudogene TRBV3-2) and TRBJ2-2; TRBD1 is a possible D gene (5 bases). Germline V gene sequence: CDR1 LGHDT, CDR2 YNNKEL (reference sequence). The CDR3 totals 15 residues. Trimming pared 2 bases from V and 0 bases from J, leaving 7 bases between.

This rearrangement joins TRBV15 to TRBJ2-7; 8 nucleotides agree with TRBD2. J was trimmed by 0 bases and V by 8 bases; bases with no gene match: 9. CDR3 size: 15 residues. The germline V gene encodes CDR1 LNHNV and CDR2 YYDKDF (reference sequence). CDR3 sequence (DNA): TGTGCCACCTCGGGAGGGGACGGCATCTCCTACGAGCAGTACTTC. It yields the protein CATSGGDGISYEQYF. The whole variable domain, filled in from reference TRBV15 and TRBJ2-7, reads DAMVIQNPRYQVTQFGKPVTLSCSQTLNHNVMYWYQQKSSQAPKLLFHYYDKDFNNEADTPDNFQSRRPNTSFCFLDIRSPGLGDTAMYLCATSGGDGISYEQYFGPGTRLTVT.

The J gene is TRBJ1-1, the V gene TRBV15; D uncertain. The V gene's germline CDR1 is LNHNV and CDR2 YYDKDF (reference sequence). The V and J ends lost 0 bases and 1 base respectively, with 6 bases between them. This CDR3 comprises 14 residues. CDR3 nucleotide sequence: TGTGCCACCAGCAGAGATCGAGGGAACACTGAAGCTTTCTTT. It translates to CATSRDRGNTEAFF.

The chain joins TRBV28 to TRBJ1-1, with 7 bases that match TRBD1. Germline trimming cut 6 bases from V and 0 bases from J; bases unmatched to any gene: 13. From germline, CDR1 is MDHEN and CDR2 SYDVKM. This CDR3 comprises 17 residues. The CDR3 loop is CASSTPTGSLMNTEAFF. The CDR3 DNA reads TGTGCCAGCAGCACCCCGACAGGGAGTCTTATGAACACTGAAGCTTTCTTT.

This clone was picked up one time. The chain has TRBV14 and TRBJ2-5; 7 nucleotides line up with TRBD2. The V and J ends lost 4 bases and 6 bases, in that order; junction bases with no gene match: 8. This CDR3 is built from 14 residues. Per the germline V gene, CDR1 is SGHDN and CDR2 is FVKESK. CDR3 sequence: CASSRRLAQQTQYF. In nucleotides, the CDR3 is TGTGCCAGCAGCCGCCGACTAGCTCAACAGACCCAGTACTTC.

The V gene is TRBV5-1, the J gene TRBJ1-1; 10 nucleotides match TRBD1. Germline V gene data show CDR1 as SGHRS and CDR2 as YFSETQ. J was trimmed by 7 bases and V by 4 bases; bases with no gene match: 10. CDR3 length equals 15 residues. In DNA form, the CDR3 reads TGCGCCAGCAGCCCACAGCGGACAGGGGGAGGTGAAGCTTTCTTT. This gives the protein CASSPQRTGGGEAFF.

The CDR3 sequence is CASSSPRARQDSYEQYF. CDR3 sequence (DNA): TGTGCCAGCAGCTCCCCTAGGGCCCGACAGGATTCCTACGAGCAGTACTTC. This sequence joins TRBV7-8 and TRBJ2-7; D might be TRBD1 (6 bases). The CDR3 covers 17 residues. In germline, CDR1 is SGHVS, CDR2 FQNEAQ. Trimming cost V 4 bases and J 1 base, with 20 bases left between them.

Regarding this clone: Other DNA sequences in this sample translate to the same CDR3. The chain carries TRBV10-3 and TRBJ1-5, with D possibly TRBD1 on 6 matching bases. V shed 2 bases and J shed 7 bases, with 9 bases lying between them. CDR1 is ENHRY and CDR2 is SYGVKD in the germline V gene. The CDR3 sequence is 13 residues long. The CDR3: CAISERGGQPQHF. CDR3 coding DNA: TGTGCCATCAGTGAGAGGGGGGGACAGCCCCAGCATTTT.

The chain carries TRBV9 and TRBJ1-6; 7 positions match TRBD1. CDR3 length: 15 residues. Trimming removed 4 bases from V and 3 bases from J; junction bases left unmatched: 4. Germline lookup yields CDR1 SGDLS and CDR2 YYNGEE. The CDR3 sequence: CASSPRTGYNSPLHF. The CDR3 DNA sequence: TGTGCCAGCAGCCCCCGGACAGGCTATAATTCACCCCTCCACTTT.

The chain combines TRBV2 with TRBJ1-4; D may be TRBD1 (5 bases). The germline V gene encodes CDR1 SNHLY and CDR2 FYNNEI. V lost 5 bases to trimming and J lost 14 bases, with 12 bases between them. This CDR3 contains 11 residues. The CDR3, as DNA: TGTGCCAGCAGTTCGATACAGGATCTGTTTTTT. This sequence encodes CASSSIQDLFF.

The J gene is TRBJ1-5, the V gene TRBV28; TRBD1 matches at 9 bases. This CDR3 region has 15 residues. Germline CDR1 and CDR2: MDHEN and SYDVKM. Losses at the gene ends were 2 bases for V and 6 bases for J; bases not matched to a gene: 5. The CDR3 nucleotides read TGTGCCAGCAGTTTAGAGGGGACAGGGTCTCAGCCCCAGCATTTT. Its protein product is CASSLEGTGSQPQHF.

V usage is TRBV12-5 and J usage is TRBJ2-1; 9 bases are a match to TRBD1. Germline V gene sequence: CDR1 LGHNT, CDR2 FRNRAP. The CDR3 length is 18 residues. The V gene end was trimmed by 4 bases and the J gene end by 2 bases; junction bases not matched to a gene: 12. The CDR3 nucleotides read TGTGCTAGTGGTTGGGGACAGGGTTACACCTCCCCCTACAATGAGCAGTTCTTC. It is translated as CASGWGQGYTSPYNEQFF.

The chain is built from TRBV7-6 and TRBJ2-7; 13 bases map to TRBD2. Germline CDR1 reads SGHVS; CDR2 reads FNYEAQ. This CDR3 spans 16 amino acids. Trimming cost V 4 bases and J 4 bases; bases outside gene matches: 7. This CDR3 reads CASSSGLAGMGYEQYF. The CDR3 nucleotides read TGTGCCAGCAGCTCGGGACTAGCGGGAATGGGATACGAGCAGTACTTC.

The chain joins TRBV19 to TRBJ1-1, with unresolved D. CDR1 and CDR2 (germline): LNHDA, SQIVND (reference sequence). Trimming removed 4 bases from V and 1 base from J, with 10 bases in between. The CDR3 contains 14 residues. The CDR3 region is CASSNRRQNTEAFF. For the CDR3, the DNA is TGTGCCAGTAGTAACAGAAGGCAGAACACTGAAGCTTTCTTT.

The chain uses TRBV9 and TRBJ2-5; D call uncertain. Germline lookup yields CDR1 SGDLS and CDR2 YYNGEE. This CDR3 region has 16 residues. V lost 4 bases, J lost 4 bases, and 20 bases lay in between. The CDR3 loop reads CASSQDGGQGLETQYF. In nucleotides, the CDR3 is TGTGCCAGCAGCCAGGATGGTGGGCAAGGTTTAGAGACCCAGTACTTC.

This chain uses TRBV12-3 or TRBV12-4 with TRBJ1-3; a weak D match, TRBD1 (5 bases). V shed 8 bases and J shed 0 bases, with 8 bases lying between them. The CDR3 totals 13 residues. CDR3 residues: CASGDSSGNTIYF. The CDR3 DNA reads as TGTGCCAGCGGAGACAGCTCTGGAAACACCATATATTTT.